This entry is about one T cell receptor beta chain. Its specificity is unknown. Enrolled patients, whose metastatic non-small-cell lung cancer was chemo-refractory, received focal radiation plus CTLA-4 blockade with ipilimumab. Trimming removed 3 bases from V and 2 bases from J; junction bases left unmatched: 6. CDR3 size: 15 residues. Germline CDR1 KGHSH, CDR2 LQKENI. The data derive from a study of radiotherapy plus CTLA-4 blockade in lung cancer. Background on the study: Objective responses emerged in 15% to 20% of patients, and around 31% attained disease control.

Data came from immunoSEQ multiplex PCR; TCRdb stores just in-frame clones and leaves some out. Seen here are 45,000 to 60,000 clones, 82% observed once, and the top ten hold approximately 3.5%. Study-wide results and caveats: Expansion in blood of tumor-derived TCR clones was seen after radiotherapy plus ipilimumab.

The material was peripheral blood, obtained from a patient treated with radiotherapy plus ipilimumab. The chain combines TRBV18 with TRBJ1-2; TRBD1 matches at 7 bases. This sequence was found in a human donor with non-small cell lung cancer who had stable disease on radiotherapy plus ipilimumab. CDR3 sequence: CASSPQGELNYGYTF. CDR3 DNA: TGTGCCAGCTCACCGCAGGGGGAGTTAAACTATGGCTACACCTTC.